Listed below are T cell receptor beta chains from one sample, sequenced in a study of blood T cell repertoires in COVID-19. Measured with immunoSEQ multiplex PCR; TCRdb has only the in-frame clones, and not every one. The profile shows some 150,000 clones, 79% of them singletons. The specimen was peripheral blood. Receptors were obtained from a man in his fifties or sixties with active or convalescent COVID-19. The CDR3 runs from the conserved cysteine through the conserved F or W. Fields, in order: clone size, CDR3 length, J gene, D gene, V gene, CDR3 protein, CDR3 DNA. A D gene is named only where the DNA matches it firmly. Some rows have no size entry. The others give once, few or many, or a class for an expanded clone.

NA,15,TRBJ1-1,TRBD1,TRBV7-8,CASSVNRGENTEAFF,TGTGCCAGCAGCGTAAACAGGGGCGAGAACACTGAAGCTTTCTTT
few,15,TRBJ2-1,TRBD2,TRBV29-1,CSVERGGGRGNEQFF,TGCAGCGTTGAGAGGGGCGGCGGGAGGGGAAATGAGCAGTTCTTC
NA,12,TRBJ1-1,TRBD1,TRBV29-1,CSWGEGATEAFF,TGCAGCTGGGGCGAGGGGGCCACTGAAGCTTTCTTT
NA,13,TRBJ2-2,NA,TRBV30,CAWRRGNTGELFF,TGTGCCTGGAGGCGCGGGAACACCGGGGAGCTGTTTTTT
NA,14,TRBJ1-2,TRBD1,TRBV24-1,CATSDTDRENGYTF,TGTGCCACCAGTGATACCGACAGGGAGAATGGCTACACCTTC
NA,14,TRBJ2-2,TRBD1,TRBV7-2,CASSLAAGGGELFF,TGTGCCAGCAGCTTAGCGGCAGGGGGCGGGGAGCTGTTTTTT
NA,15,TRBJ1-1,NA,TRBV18,CASSPPRSPGTEAFF,TGTGCCAGCTCACCACCGAGGTCCCCCGGCACTGAAGCTTTCTTT
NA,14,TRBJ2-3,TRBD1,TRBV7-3,CASSQGVFTDTQYF,TGTGCCAGCAGCCAGGGGGTATTCACAGATACGCAGTATTTT
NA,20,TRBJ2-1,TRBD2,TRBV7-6,CASSLNPGLAVRSSYNEQFF,TGTGCCAGCAGCTTAAATCCGGGACTAGCGGTCCGGAGCTCCTACAATGAGCAGTTCTTC
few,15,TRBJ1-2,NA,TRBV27,CASSLTWTANYGYTF,TGTGCCAGCAGTTTAACTTGGACAGCTAACTATGGCTACACCTTC
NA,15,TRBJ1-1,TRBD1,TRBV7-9,CASSSSGGANTEAFF,TGTGCCAGCAGCTCTTCAGGGGGCGCGAACACTGAAGCTTTCTTT
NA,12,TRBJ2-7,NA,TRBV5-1,CASNANGYEQYF,TGCGCCAGCAACGCGAACGGGTACGAGCAGTACTTC
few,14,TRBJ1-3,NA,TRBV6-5,CASSPGLTGNTIYF,TGTGCCAGCAGCCCCGGTCTTACGGGAAACACCATATATTTT
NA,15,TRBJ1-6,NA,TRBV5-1,CASSLGDTFSSPLHF,TGCGCCAGCAGCTTGGGGGACACCTTCAGCTCACCCCTCCACTTT
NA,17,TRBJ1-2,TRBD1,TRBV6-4,CASSASTGGGRYYGYTF,TGTGCCAGCAGTGCGTCTACAGGGGGCGGACGGTATTATGGCTACACCTTC
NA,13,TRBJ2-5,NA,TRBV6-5,CATLPEGRETQYF,TGTGCCACCCTCCCCGAAGGGAGGGAGACCCAGTACTTC
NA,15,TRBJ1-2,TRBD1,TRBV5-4,CASSLRQGESYGYTF,TGTGCCAGCAGCTTGAGGCAGGGGGAGAGCTATGGCTACACCTTC
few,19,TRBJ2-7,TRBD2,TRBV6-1,CASSELGLAGSADMNEQYF,TGTGCCAGCAGTGAACTGGGACTAGCGGGATCCGCCGATATGAACGAGCAGTACTTC
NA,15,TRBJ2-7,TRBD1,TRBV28,CASSWGTGSSYEQYF,TGTGCCAGCAGTTGGGGGACAGGGAGCTCCTACGAGCAGTACTTC
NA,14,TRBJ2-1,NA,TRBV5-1,CASSLLATHNEQFF,TGCGCCAGCAGCTTATTAGCCACCCACAATGAGCAGTTCTTC
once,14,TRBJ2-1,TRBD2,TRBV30,CAWSVGTSGREQFF,TGTGCCTGGAGCGTCGGGACTAGCGGCCGGGAGCAGTTCTTC
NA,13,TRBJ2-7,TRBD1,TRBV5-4,CASSLTGDYEQYF,TGTGCCAGCAGCCTAACAGGGGATTACGAGCAGTACTTC
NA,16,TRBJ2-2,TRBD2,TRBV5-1,CASSPQAGGPFGELFF,TGCGCCAGCAGCCCGCAAGCGGGAGGGCCTTTCGGGGAGCTGTTTTTT
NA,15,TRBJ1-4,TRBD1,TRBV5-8,CASRDRMGSNEKLFF,TGTGCCAGCAGGGACAGGATGGGGAGTAATGAAAAACTGTTTTTT
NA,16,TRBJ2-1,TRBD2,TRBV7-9,CASSLDTSGQFNEQFF,TGTGCCAGCAGCTTAGATACTAGCGGGCAATTCAATGAGCAGTTCTTC
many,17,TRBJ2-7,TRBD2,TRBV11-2,CASTKSQLTSGGYEQYF,TGTGCCAGCACCAAAAGTCAATTGACTAGCGGGGGCTACGAGCAGTACTTC
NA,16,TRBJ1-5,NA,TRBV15,CATSRGLRTVNQPQHF,TGTGCCACCAGCAGGGGTCTCAGGACAGTAAATCAGCCCCAGCATTTT
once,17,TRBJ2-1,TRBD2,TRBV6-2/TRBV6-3,CASSYALAGESYNEQFF,TGTGCCAGCAGTTATGCGCTAGCGGGAGAATCCTACAATGAGCAGTTCTTC
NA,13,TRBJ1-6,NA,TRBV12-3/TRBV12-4,CASSLTGNSPLHF,TGTGCCAGCAGTTTAACAGGGAACTCACCCCTCCACTTT